The T cell receptor (beta chain) under discussion was sequenced for a study of T cells after yellow fever vaccination. TCRdb processed the 5' RACE reads anew with MiXCR; each CDR3 protein has one entry. Here the sample spans 320,000 or so distinct CDR3 sequences, around 8.1% being singletons. The CDR3 is made up of 13 amino acids. The germline gives CDR1 SGHAT, CDR2 FQNNGV. The rearrangement uses TRBV11-2 and TRBJ2-7, with TRBD1 identical over 7 bases. The receptor's source is a man aged 18 to 29 who received the YFV17D yellow fever vaccine. The source material was PBMCs, sampled about 49 days after the first yellow fever vaccination. CDR3 amino acids: CASSLGDATGYRV. CDR3 nucleotides: TGTGCCAGCAGCTTGGGGGATGCGACAGGGTATAGAGTC.